The rows below give T cell receptor beta chains drawn from one sample of a study of cytomegalovirus exposure and HLA in healthy donors. Only in-frame clones appear in the TCRdb table, and some are missing; sequencing was by immunoSEQ multiplex PCR. The sample records over 150,000 clones, 80% to 90% being singletons. Sequenced sample: PBMCs. The receptors here all came from a young woman in good health and CMV-seronegative. Both conserved end residues are part of each CDR3. The D gene is left open where the match is weak. Size is omitted from some rows. Given values are once, few, many or a class for expanded clones.

J gene: TRBJ1-5
clone size: few
V gene: TRBV6-5
D gene: TRBD1
CDR3 protein: CASSYLTGGINQPQHF
CDR3 DNA: TGTGCCAGCAGTTACCTGACAGGGGGCATAAATCAGCCCCAGCATTTT

J gene: TRBJ1-5
clone size: -
V gene: TRBV5-4
D gene: -
CDR3 protein: CASSIDWSQPQHF
CDR3 DNA: TGTGCCAGCAGCATCGACTGGAGTCAGCCCCAGCATTTT

J gene: TRBJ2-7
clone size: few
V gene: TRBV23-1
D gene: -
CDR3 protein: CASSQSARDYEQYF
CDR3 DNA: TGCGCCAGCAGTCAATCGGCCAGGGACTACGAGCAGTACTTC

J gene: TRBJ2-7
clone size: -
V gene: TRBV9
D gene: TRBD1
CDR3 protein: CASSTRPGTGAYEQYF
CDR3 DNA: TGTGCCAGCAGCACGCGACCCGGGACAGGGGCCTACGAGCAGTACTTC

J gene: TRBJ2-1
clone size: -
V gene: TRBV29-1
D gene: TRBD1
CDR3 protein: CSVTGQALYNEQFF
CDR3 DNA: TGCAGCGTAACAGGACAGGCGTTATACAATGAGCAGTTCTTC

J gene: TRBJ2-7
clone size: -
V gene: TRBV4-3
D gene: -
CDR3 protein: CASSRSYPTLFEFYEQYF
CDR3 DNA: TGCGCCAGCAGCCGAAGCTACCCGACTCTATTTGAGTTCTACGAGCAGTACTTC

J gene: TRBJ2-7
clone size: -
V gene: TRBV14
D gene: -
CDR3 protein: CASSQGGGRAYEQYF
CDR3 DNA: TGTGCCAGCAGCCAAGGCGGGGGCAGGGCCTACGAGCAGTACTTC

J gene: TRBJ1-1
clone size: -
V gene: TRBV20-1
D gene: -
CDR3 protein: CSVPRGTEAFF
CDR3 DNA: TGCAGTGTCCCGAGGGGGACTGAAGCTTTCTTT

J gene: TRBJ1-1
clone size: -
V gene: TRBV18
D gene: TRBD1
CDR3 protein: CASSPSWGQGVDTEAFF
CDR3 DNA: TGTGCCAGCTCACCCTCATGGGGACAGGGGGTGGACACTGAAGCTTTCTTT

J gene: TRBJ1-1
clone size: -
V gene: TRBV6-1
D gene: -
CDR3 protein: CASNEKGWNTEAFF
CDR3 DNA: TGTGCCAGCAACGAGAAGGGGTGGAACACTGAAGCTTTCTTT

J gene: TRBJ2-5
clone size: -
V gene: TRBV27
D gene: TRBD2
CDR3 protein: CASMRVGAGEETQYF
CDR3 DNA: TGTGCCAGCATGAGAGTAGGGGCGGGGGAGGAGACCCAGTACTTC

J gene: TRBJ1-2
clone size: -
V gene: TRBV6-1
D gene: -
CDR3 protein: CASSETVGGRNYGYTF
CDR3 DNA: TGTGCCAGCAGTGAAACAGTGGGGGGGCGCAACTATGGCTACACCTTC

J gene: TRBJ2-2
clone size: -
V gene: TRBV18
D gene: -
CDR3 protein: CASSPPNGKEVGELFF
CDR3 DNA: TGTGCCAGCTCACCCCCGAACGGAAAGGAGGTCGGGGAGCTGTTTTTT

J gene: TRBJ2-7
clone size: -
V gene: TRBV19
D gene: TRBD1
CDR3 protein: CASSIKMGQYEQYF
CDR3 DNA: TGTGCCAGTAGTATAAAAATGGGACAGTACGAGCAGTACTTC

J gene: TRBJ2-7
clone size: -
V gene: TRBV5-5
D gene: TRBD1
CDR3 protein: CASSLISTGDRRSYEQYF
CDR3 DNA: TGTGCCAGCAGCCTCATCTCGACCGGGGACAGGCGATCCTACGAGCAGTACTTC

J gene: TRBJ2-2
clone size: -
V gene: TRBV15
D gene: -
CDR3 protein: CATSVKLAGFTGELFF
CDR3 DNA: TGTGCCACCAGTGTGAAACTAGCTGGTTTCACCGGGGAGCTGTTTTTT

J gene: TRBJ1-5
clone size: once
V gene: TRBV5-6
D gene: -
CDR3 protein: CASSSLLSNQPQHF
CDR3 DNA: TGTGCCAGCAGCTCCCTACTGAGCAATCAGCCCCAGCATTTT

J gene: TRBJ1-2
clone size: -
V gene: TRBV10-3
D gene: -
CDR3 protein: CAISEDLGQSIYGYTF
CDR3 DNA: TGTGCCATCAGTGAGGACTTGGGTCAGAGCATTTATGGCTACACCTTC

J gene: TRBJ2-7
clone size: -
V gene: TRBV19
D gene: -
CDR3 protein: CASSILMTGPIRDGQYF
CDR3 DNA: TGTGCCAGTAGTATCCTAATGACAGGTCCTATTAGGGACGGGCAGTACTTC

J gene: TRBJ2-7
clone size: once
V gene: TRBV5-1
D gene: -
CDR3 protein: CASSSFNSGSYEQYF
CDR3 DNA: TGCGCCAGCAGCTCTTTTAACTCGGGATCCTACGAGCAGTACTTC

J gene: TRBJ1-4
clone size: few
V gene: TRBV30
D gene: -
CDR3 protein: CAWAQGRGLTNEKLFF
CDR3 DNA: TGTGCCTGGGCACAGGGTAGAGGTTTAACTAATGAAAAACTGTTTTTT

J gene: TRBJ1-2
clone size: -
V gene: TRBV2
D gene: -
CDR3 protein: CASGHSRGYTF
CDR3 DNA: TGTGCCAGCGGCCATTCGCGGGGCTACACCTTC

J gene: TRBJ1-3
clone size: -
V gene: TRBV27
D gene: TRBD1
CDR3 protein: CASSLSAGGEKAGNTIYF
CDR3 DNA: TGTGCCAGCAGTTTATCGGCAGGGGGCGAAAAAGCTGGAAACACCATATATTTT

J gene: TRBJ2-1
clone size: -
V gene: TRBV6-5
D gene: TRBD1
CDR3 protein: CASSWDRRGNEQFF
CDR3 DNA: TGTGCCAGCAGTTGGGACAGGAGGGGGAATGAGCAGTTCTTC

J gene: TRBJ2-1
clone size: -
V gene: TRBV9
D gene: TRBD2
CDR3 protein: CASSESGNYNEQFF
CDR3 DNA: TGTGCCAGCAGCGAGAGCGGGAACTACAATGAGCAGTTCTTC

J gene: TRBJ2-3
clone size: -
V gene: TRBV10-3
D gene: -
CDR3 protein: CAISESSVTDTQYF
CDR3 DNA: TGTGCCATCAGTGAGTCGAGTGTCACAGATACGCAGTATTTT

J gene: TRBJ2-7
clone size: -
V gene: TRBV5-1
D gene: -
CDR3 protein: CASSLGVGSYEQYF
CDR3 DNA: TGCGCCAGCAGCTTGGGTGTCGGGTCCTACGAGCAGTACTTC

J gene: TRBJ2-2
clone size: -
V gene: TRBV30
D gene: TRBD2
CDR3 protein: CAWIPPGLAGGLNTGELFF
CDR3 DNA: TGTGCCTGGATACCGCCGGGACTAGCGGGGGGCCTGAACACCGGGGAGCTGTTTTTT

J gene: TRBJ1-2
clone size: -
V gene: TRBV9
D gene: -
CDR3 protein: CASSVAPDRGNYGYTF
CDR3 DNA: TGTGCCAGCAGCGTAGCCCCCGACCGAGGGAACTATGGCTACACCTTC

J gene: TRBJ2-2
clone size: -
V gene: TRBV5-1
D gene: TRBD1
CDR3 protein: CASRGQGGPGELFF
CDR3 DNA: TGCGCCAGCAGAGGACAGGGTGGACCCGGGGAGCTGTTTTTT

J gene: TRBJ1-5
clone size: once
V gene: TRBV30
D gene: -
CDR3 protein: CAWSLRNSQPQHF
CDR3 DNA: TGTGCCTGGAGTCTACGAAATAGTCAGCCCCAGCATTTT

J gene: TRBJ2-1
clone size: -
V gene: TRBV27
D gene: -
CDR3 protein: CASGDSDSYNEQFF
CDR3 DNA: TGTGCCAGCGGGGACTCCGACTCCTACAATGAGCAGTTCTTC

J gene: TRBJ2-7
clone size: -
V gene: TRBV28
D gene: -
CDR3 protein: CASTSGGLQGGEQYF
CDR3 DNA: TGTGCCAGCACCTCCGGTGGATTGCAGGGCGGCGAGCAGTACTTC

J gene: TRBJ1-6
clone size: -
V gene: TRBV5-4
D gene: TRBD1
CDR3 protein: CASSLRQGGNSPLHF
CDR3 DNA: TGTGCCAGCAGCTTGAGACAGGGGGGGAATTCACCCCTCCACTTT

J gene: TRBJ2-6
clone size: -
V gene: TRBV5-4
D gene: -
CDR3 protein: CASSLVASGANVLTF
CDR3 DNA: TGTGCCAGCAGCTTAGTAGCGTCTGGGGCCAACGTCCTGACTTTC

J gene: TRBJ1-2
clone size: -
V gene: TRBV11-2
D gene: -
CDR3 protein: CASSLDPDGYTF
CDR3 DNA: TGTGCCAGCAGCTTAGATCCGGATGGCTACACCTTC

J gene: TRBJ1-1
clone size: -
V gene: TRBV7-6
D gene: -
CDR3 protein: CASSLAQMNTEAFF
CDR3 DNA: TGTGCCAGCAGCTTAGCACAGATGAACACTGAAGCTTTCTTT

J gene: TRBJ2-2
clone size: -
V gene: TRBV9
D gene: TRBD2
CDR3 protein: CASSNLLFSGDTGELFF
CDR3 DNA: TGTGCCAGCAGCAACCTACTTTTCAGCGGGGACACCGGGGAGCTGTTTTTT

J gene: TRBJ1-2
clone size: -
V gene: TRBV18
D gene: -
CDR3 protein: CASSNKDTNYGYTF
CDR3 DNA: TGTGCCAGCTCAAACAAGGACACTAACTATGGCTACACCTTC

J gene: TRBJ2-7
clone size: -
V gene: TRBV18
D gene: TRBD1
CDR3 protein: CASSSGQGAWEQYF
CDR3 DNA: TGTGCCAGCTCGTCAGGACAGGGTGCGTGGGAGCAGTACTTC

J gene: TRBJ1-5
clone size: -
V gene: TRBV19
D gene: -
CDR3 protein: CASSIVTGPQPQHF
CDR3 DNA: TGTGCCAGTAGTATAGTCACAGGGCCTCAGCCCCAGCATTTT

J gene: TRBJ2-3
clone size: -
V gene: TRBV9
D gene: TRBD2
CDR3 protein: CASSGSGRAAFGTDTQYF
CDR3 DNA: TGTGCCAGCAGCGGAAGCGGGAGGGCCGCATTTGGCACAGATACGCAGTATTTT

J gene: TRBJ2-7
clone size: -
V gene: TRBV9
D gene: -
CDR3 protein: CASSVAAGLGIDEQYF
CDR3 DNA: TGTGCCAGCAGCGTAGCTGCAGGGCTAGGAATCGACGAGCAGTACTTC